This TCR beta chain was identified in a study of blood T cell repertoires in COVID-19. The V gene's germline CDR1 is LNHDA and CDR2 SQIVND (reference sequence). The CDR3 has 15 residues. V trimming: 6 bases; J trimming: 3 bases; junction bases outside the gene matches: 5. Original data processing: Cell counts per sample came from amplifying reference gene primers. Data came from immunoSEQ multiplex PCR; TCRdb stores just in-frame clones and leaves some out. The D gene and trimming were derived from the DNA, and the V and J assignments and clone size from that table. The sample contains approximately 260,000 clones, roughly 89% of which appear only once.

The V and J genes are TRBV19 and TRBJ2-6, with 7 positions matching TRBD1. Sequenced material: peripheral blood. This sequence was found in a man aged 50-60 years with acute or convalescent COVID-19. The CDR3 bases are TGTGCCAGTAGGACAGGGAAAAGTGGGGCCAACGTCCTGACTTTC. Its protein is CASRTGKSGANVLTF. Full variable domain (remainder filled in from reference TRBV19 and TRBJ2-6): DGGITQSPKYLFRKEGQNVTLSCEQNLNHDAMYWYRQDPGQGLRLIYYSQIVNDFQKGDIAEGYSVSREKKESFPLTVTSAQKNPTAFYLCASRTGKSGANVLTFGAGSRLTVL.